This T cell receptor (beta chain) was identified during a study of T cells expressing NK-cell markers. Looking at the study overall: There were seven HCMV-seropositive donors and one seronegative donor among the eight sequenced.

TCRdb re-called the 5' RACE reads and catalogs CDR3 proteins one per entry, DNA excluded. The listing contains about half a million distinct CDR3 sequences. This CDR3 has 15 amino acids. From germline, CDR1 is MNHEY and CDR2 SVGAGI. The chain combines TRBV6-5 with TRBJ1-2. This clonotype was obtained from a woman between 45 and 65 years old in good health. The sample was blood T cells: a sorted CD56 or NKG2C T cell subset, CD4+ or CD8+ T cells, or bulk PBMC T cells (not recorded which). CDR3 region: CASSQMGRPLGGYTF.